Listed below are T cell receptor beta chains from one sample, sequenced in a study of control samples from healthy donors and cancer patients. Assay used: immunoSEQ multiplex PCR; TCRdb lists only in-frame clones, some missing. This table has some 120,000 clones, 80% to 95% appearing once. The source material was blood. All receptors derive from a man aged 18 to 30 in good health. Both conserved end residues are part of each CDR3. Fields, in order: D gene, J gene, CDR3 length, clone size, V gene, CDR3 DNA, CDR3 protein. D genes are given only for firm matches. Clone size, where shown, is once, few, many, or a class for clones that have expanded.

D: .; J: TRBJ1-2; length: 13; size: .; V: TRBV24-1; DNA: TGTGCCACCAGCCGAGGCGGAGATATTGGCTACACCTTC; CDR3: CATSRGGDIGYTF
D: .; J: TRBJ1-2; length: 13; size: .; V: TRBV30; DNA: TGTGCCGGACGGGGCGAAGCTAACTATGGCTACACCTTC; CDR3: CAGRGEANYGYTF
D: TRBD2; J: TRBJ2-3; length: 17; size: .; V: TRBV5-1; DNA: TGCGCCAGCAGCCGGACCCGATTCGGGGGGTTAGGAGATACGCAGTATTTT; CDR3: CASSRTRFGGLGDTQYF
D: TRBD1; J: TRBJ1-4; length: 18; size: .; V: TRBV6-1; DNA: TGTGCCAGCAGTGAGGACAGGGGGCTATGGGCAACTAATGAAAAACTGTTTTTT; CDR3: CASSEDRGLWATNEKLFF
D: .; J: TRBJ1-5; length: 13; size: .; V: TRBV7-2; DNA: TGTGCCAGCAGCGAGCGAAGGAATCAGCCCCAGCATTTT; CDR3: CASSERRNQPQHF
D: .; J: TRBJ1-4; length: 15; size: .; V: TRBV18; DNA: TGTGCCAGCTCACCATGGGGGGCCCTTAATGAAAAACTGTTTTTT; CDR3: CASSPWGALNEKLFF
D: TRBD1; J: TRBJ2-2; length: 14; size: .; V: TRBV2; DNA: TGTGCCAGCAGGGGACAGAAAACCACCGGGGAGCTGTTTTTT; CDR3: CASRGQKTTGELFF
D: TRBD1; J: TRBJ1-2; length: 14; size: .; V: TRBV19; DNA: TGTGCCAGTAGTACACCGGGACAGGGGTATGGCTACACCTTC; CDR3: CASSTPGQGYGYTF
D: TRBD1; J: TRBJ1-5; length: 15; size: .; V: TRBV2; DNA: TGTGCCAGCAGCGACAGGGACGGCCGCAATCAGCCCCAGCATTTT; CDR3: CASSDRDGRNQPQHF
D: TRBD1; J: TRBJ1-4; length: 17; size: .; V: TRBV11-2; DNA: TGTGCCAGCAGCCGCTGGACAGGGCGGAAAACTAATGAAAAACTGTTTTTT; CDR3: CASSRWTGRKTNEKLFF
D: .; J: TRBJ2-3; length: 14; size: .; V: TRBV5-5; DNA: TGTGCCAGCAGCCCACGACCCGGGACAGATACGCAGTATTTT; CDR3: CASSPRPGTDTQYF
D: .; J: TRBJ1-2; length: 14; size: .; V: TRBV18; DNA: TGTGCCAGCTCACCCCTGATATCTAACTATGGCTACACCTTC; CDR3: CASSPLISNYGYTF
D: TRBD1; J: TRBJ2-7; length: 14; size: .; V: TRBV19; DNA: TGTGCCAGTAGTATCTCGGGGACAGTCTACGAGCAGTACTTC; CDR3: CASSISGTVYEQYF
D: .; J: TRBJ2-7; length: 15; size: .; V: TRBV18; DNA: TGTGCCAGCTCACCTCGGGTTTCAGTTATCTACGAGCAGTACTTC; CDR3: CASSPRVSVIYEQYF
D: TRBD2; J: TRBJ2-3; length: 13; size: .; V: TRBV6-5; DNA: TGTGCCAGTCGGGGGGGCGGGACAGATACGCAGTATTTT; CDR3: CASRGGGTDTQYF
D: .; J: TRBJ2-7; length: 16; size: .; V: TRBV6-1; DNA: TGTGCCAGCAGTGAAGGCGACAGAGGGGGGCGCCACGAGCAGTACTTC; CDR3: CASSEGDRGGRHEQYF
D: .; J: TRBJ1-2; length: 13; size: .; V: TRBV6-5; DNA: TGTGCCAGCAGCCAAGGGGGATACGGTGGCTACACCTTC; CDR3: CASSQGGYGGYTF
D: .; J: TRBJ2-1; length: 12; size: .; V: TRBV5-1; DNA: TGCGCCAGCAGCTTTAACAAAGGGGAGCAGTTCTTC; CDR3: CASSFNKGEQFF
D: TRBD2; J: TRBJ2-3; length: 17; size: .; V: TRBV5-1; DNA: TGCGCCAGCAGCTTGGCGCTAGCGGGGGGATCCACAGATACGCAGTATTTT; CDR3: CASSLALAGGSTDTQYF
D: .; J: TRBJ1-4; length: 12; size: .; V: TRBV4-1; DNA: TGCGCCAGCAGCCAAGCCGATCGAAAACTGTTTTTT; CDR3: CASSQADRKLFF
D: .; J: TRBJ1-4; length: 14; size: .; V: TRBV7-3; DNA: TGTGCCAGCAGCTTGGGGCCGTTGAATGAAAAACTGTTTTTT; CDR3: CASSLGPLNEKLFF
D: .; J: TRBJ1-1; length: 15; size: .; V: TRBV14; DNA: TGTGCCAGCAGCCCGTACCGGGGCCTGCCCACTGAAGCTTTCTTT; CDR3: CASSPYRGLPTEAFF
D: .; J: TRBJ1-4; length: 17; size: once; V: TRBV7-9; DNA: TGTGCCAGCAGCTTAGGTCATTCGGACAGTTCTCCCGAAAAACTGTTTTTT; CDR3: CASSLGHSDSSPEKLFF